The 18 T cell receptor beta chains below all came from one sample that was sequenced in a study of cytomegalovirus exposure and HLA in healthy donors. Both 60 Vbeta primers and 13 Jbeta primers went into the PCR. Measured with immunoSEQ multiplex PCR; TCRdb has only the in-frame clones, and not every one. This sample has around 170,000 clones, with around 75% found just once. The material sequenced was PBMCs. Receptors originate from a middle-aged man in good health and CMV-seropositive.

This sequence joins TRBV28 and TRBJ2-7; D is unresolved. CDR1 MDHEN and CDR2 SYDVKM come from the germline V gene. The length of the CDR3 is 12 residues. Trimming removed 2 bases at V and 2 bases at J, with 4 bases between. The CDR3 DNA reads TGTGCCAGCAGTTTAAGCCCCTACGAGCAGTACTTC. Protein product: CASSLSPYEQYF. Based on the CDR3 plus reference TRBV28 and TRBJ2-7, the full variable domain is DVKVTQSSRYLVKRTGEKVFLECVQDMDHENMFWYRQDPGLGLRLIYFSYDVKMKEKGDIPEGYSVSREKKERFSLILESASTNQTSMYLCASSLSPYEQYFGPGTRLTVT.

This clone was observed once. The gene calls are TRBV5-8 and TRBJ2-4, with TRBD2 matching 7 bases. The length of the CDR3 is 19 residues. The germline V gene has CDR1 SGHTS and CDR2 YDEGEE. Losses at the gene ends were 4 bases for V and 3 bases for J; bases not matched to a gene: 19. The CDR3 region is CASSLSGLVTGGGKNIQYF. CDR3 bases: TGTGCCAGCAGCCTATCTGGACTAGTAACGGGGGGAGGCAAAAACATTCAGTACTTC. Drawing the rest from reference TRBV5-8 and TRBJ2-4, the complete variable domain is EAGVTQSPTHLIKTRGQQATLRCSPISGHTSVYWYQQALGLGLQFLLWYDEGEERNRGNFPPRFSGRQFPNYSSELNVNALELEDSALYLCASSLSGLVTGGGKNIQYFGAGTRLSVL.

About this clone itself: Other DNA sequences in the same sample also yield this CDR3. This CDR3 reads CASSPGQGLTEAFF. As DNA, the CDR3 is TGCGCCAGCAGCCCTGGACAGGGGCTCACTGAAGCTTTCTTT. This rearrangement joins TRBV5-1 to TRBJ1-1, with TRBD1 matching 9 bases. Germline values: CDR1 SGHRS, CDR2 YFSETQ. The CDR3 is 14 residues long. J was trimmed by 4 bases and V by 4 bases; bases with no gene match: 5.

The V gene is TRBV27, the J gene TRBJ1-2; the D is unclear. CDR1 and CDR2 from the germline V gene are MNHEY and SMNVEV (reference sequence). The CDR3 runs 15 residues. V was pared by 5 bases and J by 4 bases, with 17 bases between. CDR3 amino acids: CASSPRGLAAYGYTF. The CDR3 DNA reads as TGTGCCAGCAGTCCCCGTGGCCTGGCGGCCTATGGCTACACCTTC.

The V and J genes are TRBV5-1 and TRBJ2-5; no clear D. The germline CDR1 and CDR2 sequences are SGHRS and YFSETQ. The CDR3 covers 15 residues. Trimming left V 4 bases short and J 0 bases short, with 13 bases between. The CDR3 sequence is CASSLTTSYQETQYF. The DNA of the CDR3 is TGCGCCAGCAGCCTCACTACCTCGTACCAAGAGACCCAGTACTTC.

This chain uses TRBV7-6 with TRBJ2-5, with TRBD2 matching 16 bases. CDR3 length equals 17 residues. Germline V gene data show CDR1 as SGHVS and CDR2 as FNYEAQ. J lost 3 bases, V lost 2 bases, and 3 bases had no gene match. The CDR3, as DNA: TGTGCCAGCAGCTTATCGGGACTAGCGGGGGGGAAAGAGACCCAGTACTTC. Translation gives CASSLSGLAGGKETQYF.

The chain has TRBV25-1 and TRBJ2-5; TRBD1 matches 10 bases. After removal of 0 bases from V and 3 bases from J, the junction contained 4 bases not matched to a gene. The CDR3 is made up of 16 amino acids. Germline V gene data show CDR1 as MGHDK and CDR2 as SYGVNS. The CDR3, as DNA: TGTGCCAGCAGTGAATATGGGACAGGGGAAAAAGAGACCCAGTACTTC. This codes for CASSEYGTGEKETQYF.

As to this clone: A read error may produce the germline difference seen at one junction end. The gene calls are TRBV9 and TRBJ2-5; D is possibly TRBD2 (6 bases). Germline values: CDR1 SGDLS, CDR2 YYNGEE. The CDR3 sequence is 14 residues long. CDR3 in DNA: TGTGCCAGCGGCGTACACGGGGGTGACAAGACCCAGTACTTC. Amino acids: CASGVHGGDKTQYF.

V gene TRBV7-2 combines with J gene TRBJ2-7, with D possibly TRBD2 on 6 matching bases. The length of the CDR3 is 14 residues. Germline V lookup: CDR1 SGHTA, CDR2 FQGNSA. Trimming stripped 4 bases from V and 2 bases from J, with 12 bases between. The CDR3 loop reads CASSSGVPAYEQYF. CDR3 nucleotides: TGTGCCAGCAGCTCGGGGGTACCCGCCTACGAGCAGTACTTC.

Details on this clone: This CDR3 is missing its conserved last phenylalanine or tryptophan, likely due to a read error. The chain has TRBV7-2 and TRBJ1-2, with D maybe TRBD1 (6 bases). The V gene's germline CDR1 is SGHTA and CDR2 FQGNSA. CDR3 length: 15 residues. V lost 1 base to trimming and J lost 2 bases, with 11 bases between them. The CDR3 DNA is TGTGCCAGCAGCTTAGTCCCGGACAGAAACTATGGCTACACCCTC. Amino acids: CASSLVPDRNYGYTL.

This clone was detected only a few times. The rearrangement joins TRBV5-4 to TRBJ2-3; D remains unclear. The CDR3 has 12 amino acids. V dropped 3 bases and J dropped 5 bases, with 7 bases sitting between them. Germline CDR1 SGHNT, CDR2 YYREEE (reference sequence). CDR3 sequence (DNA): TGTGCCAGCAGCTCTACGCGAGATACGCAGTATTTT. The encoded protein is CASSSTRDTQYF.

The chain is built from TRBV7-2 and TRBJ2-2; perhaps TRBD1 as D (7 bases). CDR1 is SGHTA, CDR2 FQGNSA, per germline. The CDR3 contains 16 residues. The V end lost 5 bases, the J end lost 4 bases, and 17 bases lay between the germline ends. CDR3 in DNA: TGTGCCAGCAGCCCCAGGGGGGCCGTTAGCACCGGGGAGCTGTTTTTT. Amino acids: CASSPRGAVSTGELFF.

The rearrangement uses TRBV19 and TRBJ2-3, with TRBD2 matching 12 bases. Germline CDR1 LNHDA, CDR2 SQIVND (reference sequence). The V and J ends lost 5 bases and 4 bases, in that order; junction bases with no gene match: 10. This CDR3 has 17 residues. Here the CDR3 DNA reads TGTGCCAGTAGTCCCGCTAGCGGGGGGGTAATCCCAGATACGCAGTATTTT. Translated: CASSPASGGVIPDTQYF.

V usage is TRBV23-1 and J usage is TRBJ1-5; unclear D gene. TRBV23-1 is classed as an ORF, of uncertain function. V lost 6 bases and J lost 11, with 29 bases in between. This CDR3 spans 17 amino acids. CDR3 amino acids: CASSPRIRREDHFAQHF. The CDR3 bases are TGCGCCAGCAGCCCCCGCATTAGGAGGGAGGATCATTTTGCCCAGCATTTT.

This clone was picked up a small number of times. The V gene is TRBV7-9, the J gene TRBJ2-4; D is unclear. This CDR3 region has 13 residues. V was clipped by 2 bases and J by 5 bases, with 7 bases between them. Germline CDR1 is SEHNR and CDR2 is FQNEAQ (reference sequence). DNA of the CDR3: TGTGCCAGCAGCTTAAAACAGCAAAACATTCAGTACTTC. Translating gives CASSLKQQNIQYF.

This chain links TRBV13 with TRBJ2-7; TRBD1 matches 10 bases. Germline lookup yields CDR1 PRHDT and CDR2 FYEKMQ (reference sequence). V shed 5 bases, J shed 3 bases, and the junction held 13 bases outside the gene matches. CDR3 length: 17 amino acids. The CDR3 sequence: CASSLGTGESALYEQYF. In DNA form, the CDR3 reads TGTGCCAGCAGCCTTGGGACAGGGGAATCCGCGCTCTACGAGCAGTACTTC.

This clone was counted a single time. The rearrangement joins TRBV19 to TRBJ1-5; D is perhaps TRBD1 (6 bases). The CDR3 covers 16 residues. V was clipped by 1 base and J by 0 bases, with 10 bases between them. CDR1 is LNHDA and CDR2 is SQIVND in the germline V gene (reference sequence). In DNA, the CDR3 is TGTGCCAGTAGTATAGGGCAGGGGATTAGCAATCAGCCCCAGCATTTT. Amino acids: CASSIGQGISNQPQHF.

The chain carries TRBV7-9 and TRBJ2-1; unclear D gene. Trimming shortened V by 5 bases and J by 4 bases, and 6 bases separated the two germline ends. The CDR3 loop spans 12 amino acids. In germline, CDR1 is SEHNR, CDR2 FQNEAQ (reference sequence). This chain's CDR3 is CASSLAYNEQFF. The DNA for the CDR3 is TGTGCCAGCAGCCTGGCATACAATGAGCAGTTCTTC.